Below, 23 T cell receptor beta chains from the same sample are listed, as sequenced in a study of blood T cell repertoires in COVID-19. Assay: immunoSEQ multiplex PCR; the TCRdb copy retains only in-frame clones and omits some. The sample consists of a few hundred thousand clones, more than 70% of them appearing once. Sequenced input: peripheral blood. All receptors derive from a woman between 50 and 59 years old who had recovered from COVID-19.

The genes are TRBV27 and TRBJ1-2; 7 positions match TRBD1. The V gene's germline CDR1 is MNHEY and CDR2 SMNVEV (reference sequence). J was trimmed by 8 bases and V by 4 bases; bases with no gene match: 22. The CDR3 runs to 18 residues. The CDR3 region is CASSSALTSKDRAWGYTF. Written as DNA, the CDR3 is TGTGCCAGCAGTTCGGCACTCACATCAAAAGACAGGGCGTGGGGCTACACCTTC.

V usage is TRBV12-3 or TRBV12-4 and J usage is TRBJ2-7; D unclear. The CDR3 totals 11 residues. V was trimmed by 6 bases and J by 7 bases, leaving 10 bases between them. CDR3 region: CASSLDREQYF. The CDR3 region has the DNA TGTGCCAGCAGCCTAGACCGAGAGCAGTACTTC.

V gene TRBV20-1 combines with J gene TRBJ2-3; D gene unclear. Germline CDR1 reads DFQATT; CDR2 reads SNEGSKA (reference sequence). The CDR3 sequence is 11 residues long. With 3 bases removed from V and 5 bases from J, the gap between germline ends came to 6 bases. The CDR3 DNA reads as TGCAGTGCTAGTTCGGGAGATACGCAGTATTTT. It encodes CSASSGDTQYF.

The V gene is TRBV11-2, the J gene TRBJ2-5, with D maybe TRBD1 (5 bases). Germline CDR1 reads SGHAT; CDR2 reads FQNNGV. CDR3 length equals 15 residues. Trimming removed 1 base from V and 5 bases from J, with 14 bases in between. The CDR3 coding sequence is TGTGCCAGCAGCTTAGGTTCAGGGTATGGCGAGACCCAGTACTTC. This codes for CASSLGSGYGETQYF.

This chain links TRBV27 with TRBJ1-5, with 11 bases aligning to TRBD1. Germline-derived CDR1 and CDR2 are MNHEY and SMNVEV (reference sequence). V was clipped by 6 bases and J by 7 bases; unmatched bases: 8. This CDR3 has 15 residues. CDR3 sequence: CASSWTGGRGQPQHF. In DNA, the CDR3 is TGTGCCAGCAGCTGGACAGGGGGCAGGGGCCAGCCCCAGCATTTT.

J is TRBJ2-5 and V is TRBV30, with 7 bases that match TRBD1. The CDR3 runs 16 residues. The germline V gene has CDR1 GTSNPN and CDR2 SVGIG (reference sequence). Germline trimming cut 0 bases from V and 2 bases from J; bases unmatched to any gene: 9. This chain's CDR3 is CAWSVLDRPFQETQYF. The DNA for the CDR3 is TGTGCCTGGAGTGTATTGGACAGGCCGTTTCAAGAGACCCAGTACTTC.

This clone came up once. The CDR3 DNA sequence: TGTGCCAGCAGTAGAAGACAGGCCTTAACTGAAGCTTTCTTT. Translating gives CASSRRQALTEAFF. The J gene is TRBJ1-1, the V gene TRBV6-5, with D tentatively TRBD1 (6 bases). V was cut by 5 bases and J by 5 bases, with 15 bases left in between. Germline CDR1 MNHEY, CDR2 SVGAGI. The CDR3 is made up of 14 amino acids.

In this sample, this clone turned up once. The genes are TRBV28 and TRBJ1-1; D may be TRBD1 (6 bases). The germline V gene encodes CDR1 MDHEN and CDR2 SYDVKM. The V and J ends lost 5 bases and 4 bases respectively, with 20 bases between them. The CDR3 has 16 amino acids. CDR3 amino acids: CASSPRHRALGTEAFF. CDR3 DNA sequence: TGTGCCAGCAGTCCAAGACACAGGGCGTTGGGCACTGAAGCTTTCTTT.

CDR3 bases: TGTGCCAGCAGCTTGGTGGGGACTAGCGGACAAGAGACCCAGTACTTC. It is translated as CASSLVGTSGQETQYF. The chain couples TRBV5-4 to TRBJ2-5, with TRBD2 identical over 11 bases. Germline assignment: CDR1 SGHNT and CDR2 YYREEE (reference sequence). The CDR3 is 16 amino acids. With V trimmed by 0 bases and J by 2 bases, 3 bases remained unmatched.

The chain carries TRBV4-1 and TRBJ1-2; 8 bases agree with TRBD1. This CDR3 region has 15 residues. J gave up 4 bases and V 1 base, and 5 bases lay outside the gene matches. Germline-derived CDR1 and CDR2 are MGHRA and YSYEKL. The CDR3 nucleotides are TGCGCCAGCAGCCAAGTACCAGGGGGCCTCTATGGCTACACCTTC. This sequence encodes CASSQVPGGLYGYTF.

The V and J genes are TRBV18 and TRBJ2-7, with unresolved D. Trimming took 4 bases from V and 6 from J, leaving 10 bases between them. This CDR3 is 12 amino acids long. Germline assignment: CDR1 KGHSH and CDR2 LQKENI. This CDR3 is CASSRAQAEQYF. The CDR3 DNA reads as TGTGCCAGCTCACGAGCCCAGGCCGAGCAGTACTTC.

V usage is TRBV7-9 and J usage is TRBJ2-5; D unclear. The CDR3 totals 14 residues. Germline V CDR1 and CDR2: SEHNR, FQNEAQ (reference sequence). V dropped 1 base and J dropped 4 bases, with 10 bases sitting between them. In nucleotides, the CDR3 is TGTGCCAGCAGCTTAGGGGCAGTCGCAGAGACCCAGTACTTC. Amino acids: CASSLGAVAETQYF.

The J gene is TRBJ2-7, the V gene TRBV5-6, with a tentative D call TRBD1 (6 bases). Germline CDR1 SGHDT, CDR2 YYEEEE. Trimming took 3 bases from V and 0 from J, leaving 13 bases between them. CDR3 size: 15 residues. The CDR3 DNA reads TGTGCCAGCAGCTCGACAGGACTGTCCTCCTACGAGCAGTACTTC. Translating it yields CASSSTGLSSYEQYF.

V and J are TRBV7-8 and TRBJ2-7, with TRBD1 as a possible D gene (6 bases). The ends were cut back, 4 bases at V and 3 bases at J, with 13 bases in the middle. The CDR3 contains 14 residues. CDR1 SGHVS and CDR2 FQNEAQ come from the germline V gene. The CDR3 bases are TGTGCCAGCAGCTCTCAGGGGCCCAACTACGAGCAGTACTTC. This sequence encodes CASSSQGPNYEQYF. The full variable domain, with the rest looked up from reference TRBV7-8 and TRBJ2-7, is GAGVSQSPRYKVAKRGQDVALRCDPISGHVSLFWYQQALGQGPEFLTYFQNEAQLDKSGLPSDRFFAERPEGSVSTLKIQRTQQEDSAVYLCASSSQGPNYEQYFGPGTRLTVT.

This chain uses TRBV6-1 with TRBJ2-7, with a weak D call TRBD2 (5 bases). The CDR3 sequence is 15 residues long. The V and J ends lost 3 bases and 4 bases respectively, with 16 bases between them. Germline-derived CDR1 and CDR2 are MNHNS and SASEGT. The CDR3 region has the DNA TGTGCCAGCAGTGACCCGGGATTCTCGAAATACGAGCAGTACTTC. As protein: CASSDPGFSKYEQYF.

As DNA, the CDR3 is TGTGCCAGCAGCCTCCCCCGAGGGCAGCCCAGGGAGCAGTACTTC. Its translation is CASSLPRGQPREQYF. The rearrangement uses TRBV7-9 and TRBJ2-7; tentatively, D is TRBD2 (5 bases). Germline loops: CDR1 SEHNR, CDR2 FQNEAQ (reference sequence). The ends were cut back, 5 bases at V and 7 bases at J, with 21 bases in the middle. This CDR3 contains 15 residues.

The V and J genes are TRBV2 and TRBJ1-1; 8 positions match TRBD1. Germline-derived CDR1 and CDR2 are SNHLY and FYNNEI. V gave up 6 bases and J gave up 0 bases; unmatched junction bases: 3. The CDR3 contains 14 residues. The CDR3 sequence is CASSLDRVNTEAFF. The DNA for the CDR3 is TGTGCCAGCAGCCTGGACAGGGTGAACACTGAAGCTTTCTTT. Full variable domain (outside the CDR3, taken from reference TRBV2 and TRBJ1-1): EPEVTQTPSHQVTQMGQEVILRCVPISNHLYFYWYRQILGQKVEFLVSFYNNEISEKSEIFDDQFSVERPDGSNFTLKIRSTKLEDSAMYFCASSLDRVNTEAFFGQGTRLTVV.

The chain carries TRBV28 and TRBJ2-3; 8 bases fit TRBD2. CDR1 MDHEN and CDR2 SYDVKM come from the germline V gene. V lost 2 bases and J lost 4; bases outside the gene matches: 5. This CDR3 region has 15 residues. CDR3 in DNA: TGTGCCAGCAGTTTAGAGCGGGAGAGGTCAGATACGCAGTATTTT. It is translated as CASSLERERSDTQYF.

This clone was recorded only once. This chain joins TRBV6-6 and TRBJ1-1; 11 positions agree with TRBD1. V shed 7 bases, J shed 5 bases, and the junction held 6 bases outside the gene matches. Germline lookup yields CDR1 MNHNY and CDR2 SVGAGI (reference sequence). The CDR3 is 14 amino acids. CDR3 sequence reads: CASTPGQGATEAFF. CDR3 in DNA: TGTGCCAGCACCCCCGGACAGGGGGCAACTGAAGCTTTCTTT.

This clone has more than one count but fewer than ten. This chain connects TRBV23-1 to TRBJ2-7; no reliable D call. TRBV23-1 is an ORF, with its function uncertain. V dropped 3 bases and J dropped 1 base, with 7 bases sitting between them. The CDR3 covers 13 residues. The CDR3 nucleotides are TGCGCCAGCAGTCATAACTGTTCCTACGAGCAGTACTTC. Translation: CASSHNCSYEQYF.

This clone has only one observation. This rearrangement joins TRBV27 to TRBJ2-5; D is unclear. The V gene's germline CDR1 is MNHEY and CDR2 SMNVEV (reference sequence). The CDR3 consists of 12 residues. V gave up 3 bases and J gave up 7 bases, with 9 bases separating them. The CDR3 DNA follows: TGTGCCAGCAGTTTTCTAGGTGGGACCCAGTACTTC. Its translation: CASSFLGGTQYF.

This sequence joins TRBV7-2 and TRBJ1-6; D perhaps matches TRBD1 (5 bases). CDR1 and CDR2 from the germline V gene are SGHTA and FQGNSA. The germline V and J ends were trimmed by 5 bases and 3 bases, with 20 bases remaining between them. CDR3 length equals 18 residues. CDR3 in amino acids: CASSQGGTLLLYNSPLHF. The CDR3 nucleotides read TGTGCCAGCAGCCAGGGAGGGACCCTACTCCTCTATAATTCACCCCTCCACTTT.

V usage is TRBV4-1 and J usage is TRBJ1-4; D possibly corresponds to TRBD1 (6 bases). Between the trimmed V and J ends, which lost 1 base and 4 bases, there was a span of 13 bases. From germline, CDR1 is MGHRA and CDR2 YSYEKL. The length of the CDR3 is 16 residues. For the CDR3, the DNA is TGCGCCAGCAGCCAAGCTCCGACAGGATATAATGAAAAACTGTTTTTT. As protein: CASSQAPTGYNEKLFF.